This TCR beta chain was found in a study of blood T cell repertoires in COVID-19. Profiling relied on immunoSEQ multiplex PCR, and the TCRdb table lists in-frame clones only, not all of them. The data contain more than 250,000 clones, about 87% of them singletons. Trimming took 0 bases from V and 4 from J; bases not matched to a gene: 2. Germline-derived CDR1 and CDR2 are LGHDT and YNNKEL (reference sequence). This CDR3 has 15 residues. Material for sequencing was peripheral blood. The chain is built from TRBV3-1 (or the pseudogene TRBV3-2) and TRBJ2-1; 8 bases agree with TRBD2. This TCR derives from a woman aged 45-59 years with COVID-19, enrolled during active disease. The DNA for the CDR3 is TGTGCCAGCAGCCAAGACACTAGCGGTTACAATGAGCAGTTCTTC. It is translated as CASSQDTSGYNEQFF.